These 26 T cell receptor beta chains originate from one sample sequenced in a study of neoadjuvant anti-PD-1 for oral cavity cancer. Using immunoSEQ multiplex PCR, the repertoire was profiled, and TCRdb retains in-frame clones only, with some absent. The sample consists of about 14,000 clones, over 70% of them appearing once. The sample here was PBMCs, taken before nivolumab (anti-PD-1) treatment. The receptors come from a person between 40 and 80 years old with oral cavity squamous cell carcinoma.

This clone has more than one count but fewer than ten. V and J are TRBV12-5 and TRBJ2-7; no clear D gene. The CDR3 consists of 11 residues. Germline V gene sequence: CDR1 LGHNT, CDR2 FRNRAP. V dropped 6 bases and J dropped 4 bases, with 7 bases sitting between them. CDR3 nucleotide sequence: TGTGCTAGTGGACCCGATTACGAGCAGTACTTC. This gives the protein CASGPDYEQYF. Complete variable domain (other parts from reference TRBV12-5 and TRBJ2-7): DARVTQTPRHKVTEMGQEVTMRCQPILGHNTVFWYRQTMMQGLELLAYFRNRAPLDDSGMPKDRFSAEMPDATLATLKIQPSEPRDSAVYFCASGPDYEQYFGPGTRLTVT.

The chain combines TRBV7-8 with TRBJ2-5, with TRBD2 matching over 7 bases. Germline V gene sequence: CDR1 SGHVS, CDR2 FQNEAQ. V lost 3 bases, J lost 0 bases, and 7 bases stayed unmatched. The CDR3 extends over 16 amino acids. CDR3 sequence reads: CASSFTAGEYQETQYF. CDR3 in DNA: TGTGCCAGCAGCTTTACGGCGGGGGAGTACCAAGAGACCCAGTACTTC.

This clone has a handful of counts. The rearrangement uses TRBV18 and TRBJ1-3; no clear D. The CDR3 runs to 14 residues. V was trimmed by 5 bases and J by 0 bases, leaving 8 bases between them. In germline, CDR1 is KGHSH, CDR2 LQKENI. This chain's CDR3 is CASSSSDSGNTIYF. The CDR3 DNA sequence: TGTGCCAGCTCAAGTTCGGACTCTGGAAACACCATATATTTT.

The chain recombines TRBV27 with TRBJ2-1; D call uncertain. This CDR3 is built from 15 residues. CDR1 and CDR2 from the germline V gene are MNHEY and SMNVEV (reference sequence). V was pared by 4 bases and J by 2 bases, with 12 bases between. CDR3 amino acids: CASSYRTAPYNEQFF. In DNA, the CDR3 is TGTGCCAGCAGTTACCGGACGGCCCCCTACAATGAGCAGTTCTTC.

This clone showed up just a few times. The chain joins TRBV4-2 to TRBJ2-1, with D possibly being TRBD1 or TRBD2 (6 bases each). Germline CDR1 is LGHNA and CDR2 is YNFKEQ. V was cut by 1 base and J by 9 bases, with 16 bases left in between. The CDR3 contains 15 residues. The CDR3 loop reads CASSQAGAGGVEQFF. In DNA form, the CDR3 reads TGTGCCAGCAGCCAAGCGGGGGCAGGAGGGGTTGAGCAGTTCTTC.

The chain employs TRBV30 and TRBJ2-7; a possible D gene is TRBD1 (6 bases). Germline CDR1 and CDR2: GTSNPN and SVGIG (reference sequence). This CDR3 region has 12 residues. V shed 5 bases and J shed 2 bases, with 10 bases lying between them. This chain's CDR3 is CAWAGVPYEQYF. The CDR3 DNA reads as TGTGCCTGGGCAGGGGTTCCCTACGAGCAGTACTTC.

The chain combines TRBV5-1 with TRBJ2-3, with TRBD1 as a possible D gene (5 bases). Trimming stripped 5 bases from V and 5 bases from J, with 12 bases between. The CDR3 sequence is 13 residues long. CDR1 and CDR2 from the germline V gene are SGHRS and YFSETQ. CDR3 region: CASRRDSEDTQYF. For the CDR3, the DNA is TGCGCCAGCAGACGCGACAGTGAAGATACGCAGTATTTT.

This clone was seen a single time. The rearrangement joins TRBV4-1 to TRBJ2-3; 8 bases match TRBD2. The V gene's germline CDR1 is MGHRA and CDR2 YSYEKL. Trimming cost V 4 bases and J 9 bases; bases outside gene matches: 6. This CDR3 is built from 13 residues. As DNA, the CDR3 is TGCGCCAGCAGCCGCTTGCGGGGGGAGACGCAGTATTTT. It is translated as CASSRLRGETQYF.

The V and J genes are TRBV11-3 and TRBJ2-2; D is uncertain. V dropped 2 bases and J dropped 2 bases, with 15 bases sitting between them. CDR3 size: 17 residues. Looked up from germline, CDR1 is SGHNT and CDR2 is YENEEA. The CDR3 nucleotides are TGTGCCAGCAGCTTATCAGGATGGAAACCTAACACCGGGGAGCTGTTTTTT. It is translated as CASSLSGWKPNTGELFF.

The J gene is TRBJ1-2, the V gene TRBV7-9, with unresolved D. V lost 6 bases, J lost 2 bases, and 16 bases lay in between. The CDR3 totals 15 residues. Germline V gives CDR1 SEHNR, CDR2 FQNEAQ (reference sequence). Here the CDR3 reads CASRRSDGENYGYTF. The CDR3 DNA reads TGTGCCAGCAGACGATCAGACGGGGAAAACTATGGCTACACCTTC. Full variable domain (missing parts from reference TRBV7-9 and TRBJ1-2): DTGVSQNPRHKITKRGQNVTFRCDPISEHNRLYWYRQTLGQGPEFLTYFQNEAQLEKSRLLSDRFSAERPKGSFSTLEIQRTEQGDSAMYLCASRRSDGENYGYTFGSGTRLTVV.

This chain connects TRBV19 to TRBJ2-1; 8 nucleotides align to TRBD2. The CDR3 runs 14 residues. V trimming: 4 bases; J trimming: 8 bases; junction bases outside the gene matches: 7. The germline V gene has CDR1 LNHDA and CDR2 SQIVND (reference sequence). The CDR3 DNA is TGTGCCAGTAGTAACAGCGGGAGTGGGCATGAGCAGTTCTTC. Residues: CASSNSGSGHEQFF.

There are a few counts of this clone. The chain links TRBV11-3 to TRBJ1-6, with 8 nucleotides matching TRBD1. The germline V gene has CDR1 SGHNT and CDR2 YENEEA. The ends lost 4 bases at V and 6 bases at J; junction bases unmatched: 5. The CDR3 runs to 15 residues. CDR3: CASSSGQGGNSPLHF. In nucleotides, the CDR3 is TGTGCCAGCAGCTCCGGACAGGGCGGTAATTCACCCCTCCACTTT.

The J gene is TRBJ2-2, the V gene TRBV4-1; a possible D gene is TRBD1 (5 bases). V was clipped by 1 base and J by 6 bases, with 15 bases between them. The CDR3 has 16 residues. Germline CDR1 MGHRA, CDR2 YSYEKL. The CDR3 DNA reads as TGCGCCAGCAGCCAAGTGTCGGCAGGGCAAGCCGGGGAGCTGTTTTTT. Translation gives CASSQVSAGQAGELFF.

This clone was counted once. DNA for the CDR3: TGTGCCAGTAGTGGGGCTAGCGGTCCCTACGAGCAGTACTTC. This translates into CASSGASGPYEQYF. V and J are TRBV19 and TRBJ2-7, with 7 bases identical to TRBD2. The trim removed 5 bases at V and 2 bases at J, leaving 6 bases unmatched. CDR3 length: 14 residues. Germline values: CDR1 LNHDA, CDR2 SQIVND (reference sequence).

The J gene is TRBJ2-1, the V gene TRBV11-2; D gene unclear. The CDR3 sequence is 15 residues long. The germline V and J ends were trimmed by 1 base and 7 bases, with 14 bases remaining between them. In germline, CDR1 is SGHAT, CDR2 FQNNGV. The CDR3 DNA reads TGTGCCAGCAGCTTAGTAGGTTACAAGACTAATGAGCAGTTCTTC. It codes for CASSLVGYKTNEQFF.

The chain is built from TRBV7-6 and TRBJ1-5; D is perhaps TRBD1 (5 bases). The germline V gene encodes CDR1 SGHVS and CDR2 FNYEAQ. Trimming stripped 3 bases from V and 2 bases from J, with 14 bases between. CDR3 length: 16 amino acids. The CDR3, as DNA: TGTGCCAGCAGCTTGTACTACAGGTCGGGCAATCAGCCCCAGCATTTT. It codes for CASSLYYRSGNQPQHF.

The V and J genes are TRBV4-1 and TRBJ2-1; no reliable D call. The CDR3 covers 16 residues. Germline V gene lookup returns CDR1 MGHRA and CDR2 YSYEKL. V lost 0 bases and J 0 bases, leaving 9 bases between the germline ends. CDR3 sequence reads: CASSQDLVTSYNEQFF. CDR3 bases: TGCGCCAGCAGCCAAGATTTGGTGACCTCCTACAATGAGCAGTTCTTC.

The gene calls are TRBV11-2 and TRBJ2-7; D perhaps matches TRBD1 (5 bases). CDR1 and CDR2 from the germline V gene are SGHAT and FQNNGV. The ends were cut back, 2 bases at V and 2 bases at J, with 10 bases in the middle. The CDR3 sequence is 14 residues long. CDR3 coding DNA: TGTGCCAGCAGCTTACAAGGGGCAGCCTACGAGCAGTACTTC. Translated: CASSLQGAAYEQYF. Full variable domain (outside the CDR3, taken from reference TRBV11-2 and TRBJ2-7): EAGVAQSPRYKIIEKRQSVAFWCNPISGHATLYWYQQILGQGPKLLIQFQNNGVVDDSQLPKDRFSAERLKGVDSTLKIQPAKLEDSAVYLCASSLQGAAYEQYFGPGTRLTVT.

This clone was counted only a few times. The chain has TRBV7-3 and TRBJ2-2; D possibly matches TRBD1 or TRBD2 (5 bases each). V shed 6 bases and J shed 4 bases, with 12 bases lying between them. This CDR3 contains 14 residues. The germline CDR1 and CDR2 sequences are SGHTA and FQGTGA. The CDR3 is CASRRGQGTGELFF. CDR3 nucleotides: TGTGCCAGCAGGAGGGGTCAGGGCACCGGGGAGCTGTTTTTT.

V gene TRBV12-2 combines with J gene TRBJ2-7. TRBV12-2 is a recognized pseudogene. CDR3 size: 13 residues. This CDR3 reads CASRSGGTYEQYF. The CDR3 DNA follows: TGTGCAAGTCGCTCAGGCGGTACCTACGAGCAGTACTTC.

The V and J genes are TRBV11-2 and TRBJ1-1; D uncertain. The CDR3 sequence is 13 residues long. Trimming shortened V by 6 bases and J by 6 bases, and 14 bases separated the two germline ends. Germline assignment: CDR1 SGHAT and CDR2 FQNNGV. Here the CDR3 DNA reads TGTGCCAGCAGTTACGGTGCCGGGGCTGAAGCTTTCTTT. This encodes CASSYGAGAEAFF. The complete variable domain, with remaining parts taken from reference TRBV11-2 and TRBJ1-1, reads EAGVAQSPRYKIIEKRQSVAFWCNPISGHATLYWYQQILGQGPKLLIQFQNNGVVDDSQLPKDRFSAERLKGVDSTLKIQPAKLEDSAVYLCASSYGAGAEAFFGQGTRLTVV.

The rearrangement uses TRBV5-1 and TRBJ2-3, with 8 bases fitting TRBD1. V shed 0 bases, J shed 2 bases, and the junction held 8 bases outside the gene matches. There are 17 residues in the CDR3. Germline-derived CDR1 and CDR2 are SGHRS and YFSETQ. CDR3 sequence reads: CASSLEMGQAFTDTQYF. CDR3 DNA: TGCGCCAGCAGCTTGGAGATGGGACAGGCGTTCACAGATACGCAGTATTTT.

The chain links TRBV10-3 to TRBJ1-2, with D maybe TRBD1 (5 bases). Trimming stripped 2 bases from V and 8 bases from J, with 9 bases between. The germline CDR1 and CDR2 sequences are ENHRY and SYGVKD. This CDR3 is 12 amino acids long. DNA for the CDR3: TGTGCCATCAGTGAGACAGGAGGAGGCTACACCTTC. It yields the protein CAISETGGGYTF.

The genes are TRBV5-1 and TRBJ1-1; 7 nucleotides agree with TRBD1. Germline values: CDR1 SGHRS, CDR2 YFSETQ. The CDR3 contains 18 residues. V dropped 4 bases and J dropped 4; count of bases not matched to a gene: 19. The CDR3 nucleotides read TGCGCCAGCAGCCCTAACTCCCCCGGGACCCAGGGGGTCACTGAAGCTTTCTTT. It translates to CASSPNSPGTQGVTEAFF.

V is TRBV2 and J is TRBJ2-3, with 7 bases lining up with TRBD2. CDR1 SNHLY and CDR2 FYNNEI come from the germline V gene. J gave up 6 bases and V 7 bases, and 19 bases lay outside the gene matches. This CDR3 is built from 17 residues. CDR3 in amino acids: CASMASELAKGPDTQYF. In nucleotides, the CDR3 is TGTGCCAGCATGGCCTCAGAACTAGCGAAAGGCCCGGATACGCAGTATTTT.

The J gene is TRBJ2-1, the V gene TRBV2, with 13 bases aligning to TRBD2. Per the germline V gene, CDR1 is SNHLY and CDR2 is FYNNEI. J lost 7 bases, V lost 7 bases, and 4 bases had no gene match. The CDR3 consists of 14 residues. The CDR3 sequence is CASKTSGRRNEQFF. The CDR3 nucleotides read TGTGCCAGCAAGACTAGCGGGAGGAGGAATGAGCAGTTCTTC.